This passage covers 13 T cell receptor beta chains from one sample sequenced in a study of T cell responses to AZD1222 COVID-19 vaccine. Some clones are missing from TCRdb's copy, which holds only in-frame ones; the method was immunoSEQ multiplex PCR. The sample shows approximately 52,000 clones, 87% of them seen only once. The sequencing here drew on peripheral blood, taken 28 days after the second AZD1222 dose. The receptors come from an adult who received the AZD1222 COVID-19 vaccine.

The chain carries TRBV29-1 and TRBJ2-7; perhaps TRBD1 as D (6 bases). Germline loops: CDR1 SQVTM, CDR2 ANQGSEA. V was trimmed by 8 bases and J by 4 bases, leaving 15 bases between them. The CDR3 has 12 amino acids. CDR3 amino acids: CSPVKGTYEQYF. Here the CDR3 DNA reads TGCAGCCCTGTAAAAGGGACATACGAGCAGTACTTC.

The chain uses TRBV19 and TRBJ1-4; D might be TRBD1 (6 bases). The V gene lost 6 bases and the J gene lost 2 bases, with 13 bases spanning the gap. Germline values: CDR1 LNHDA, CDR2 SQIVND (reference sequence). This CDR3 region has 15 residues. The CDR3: CASRTGWGTNEKLFF. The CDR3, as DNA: TGTGCCAGTAGAACAGGGTGGGGGACTAATGAAAAACTGTTTTTT.

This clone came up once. CDR3 nucleotide sequence: TGTGCCAGCCGGGACAGGGGAACCTACGAGCAGTACTTC. Translating gives CASRDRGTYEQYF. The V and J genes are TRBV28 and TRBJ2-7; 10 bases match TRBD1. The V gene end was trimmed by 8 bases and the J gene end by 2 bases; junction bases not matched to a gene: 3. Germline CDR1 is MDHEN and CDR2 is SYDVKM. The CDR3 totals 13 residues.

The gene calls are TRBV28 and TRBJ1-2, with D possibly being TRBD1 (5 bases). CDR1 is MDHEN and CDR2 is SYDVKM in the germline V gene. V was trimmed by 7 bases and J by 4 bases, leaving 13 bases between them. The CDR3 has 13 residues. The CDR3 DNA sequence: TGTGCCAGCACCTTGGGGGGGATCTATGGCTACACCTTC. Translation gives CASTLGGIYGYTF.

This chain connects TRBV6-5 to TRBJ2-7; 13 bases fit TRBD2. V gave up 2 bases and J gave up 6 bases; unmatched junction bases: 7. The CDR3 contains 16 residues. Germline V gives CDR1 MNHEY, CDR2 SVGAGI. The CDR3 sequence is CASSYRTSGSDREQYF. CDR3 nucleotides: TGTGCCAGCAGTTACAGGACTAGCGGGAGTGATCGCGAGCAGTACTTC.

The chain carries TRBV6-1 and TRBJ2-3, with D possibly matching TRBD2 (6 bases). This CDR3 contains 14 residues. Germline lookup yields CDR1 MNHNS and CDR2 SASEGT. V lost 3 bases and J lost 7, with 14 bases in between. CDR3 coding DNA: TGTGCCAGCAGTGACGGGGACTCCCGCTATACGCAGTATTTT. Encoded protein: CASSDGDSRYTQYF.

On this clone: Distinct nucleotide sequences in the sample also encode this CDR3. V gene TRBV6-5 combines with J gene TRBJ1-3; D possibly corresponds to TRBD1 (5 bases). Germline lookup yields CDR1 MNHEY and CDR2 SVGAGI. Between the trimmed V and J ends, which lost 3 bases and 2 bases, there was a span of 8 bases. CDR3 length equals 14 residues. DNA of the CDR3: TGTGCCAGCAGTTATTCAGGGACTGGAAACACCATATATTTT. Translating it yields CASSYSGTGNTIYF.

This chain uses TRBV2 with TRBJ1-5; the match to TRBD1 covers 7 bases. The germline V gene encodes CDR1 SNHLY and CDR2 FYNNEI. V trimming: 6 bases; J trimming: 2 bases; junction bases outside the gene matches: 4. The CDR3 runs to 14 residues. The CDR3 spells CASRATGRNQPQHF. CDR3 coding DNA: TGTGCCAGCAGGGCGACAGGGCGCAATCAGCCCCAGCATTTT. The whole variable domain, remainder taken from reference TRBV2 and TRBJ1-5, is EPEVTQTPSHQVTQMGQEVILRCVPISNHLYFYWYRQILGQKVEFLVSFYNNEISEKSEIFDDQFSVERPDGSNFTLKIRSTKLEDSAMYFCASRATGRNQPQHFGDGTRLSIL.

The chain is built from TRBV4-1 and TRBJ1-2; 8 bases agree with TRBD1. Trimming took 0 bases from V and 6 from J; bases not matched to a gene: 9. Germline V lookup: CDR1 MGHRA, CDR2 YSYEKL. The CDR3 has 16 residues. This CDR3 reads CASSQDPDRAVHGYTF. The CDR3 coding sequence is TGCGCCAGCAGCCAAGACCCGGACAGGGCAGTTCATGGCTACACCTTC.

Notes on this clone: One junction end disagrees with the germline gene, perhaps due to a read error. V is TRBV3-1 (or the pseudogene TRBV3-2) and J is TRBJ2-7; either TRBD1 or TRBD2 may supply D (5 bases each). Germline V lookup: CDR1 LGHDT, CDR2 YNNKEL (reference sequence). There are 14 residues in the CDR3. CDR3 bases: TGTGCCGGCAGCCGGGGACCGACCGACTACGAGCAGTACTTC. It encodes CAGSRGPTDYEQYF.

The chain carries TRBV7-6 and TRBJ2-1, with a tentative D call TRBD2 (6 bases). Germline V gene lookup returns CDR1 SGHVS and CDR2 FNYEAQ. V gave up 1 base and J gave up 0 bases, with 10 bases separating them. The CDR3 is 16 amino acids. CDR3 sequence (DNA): TGTGCCAGCAGCTTAGACGGCGGGGCCTCCTACAATGAGCAGTTCTTC. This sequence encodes CASSLDGGASYNEQFF.

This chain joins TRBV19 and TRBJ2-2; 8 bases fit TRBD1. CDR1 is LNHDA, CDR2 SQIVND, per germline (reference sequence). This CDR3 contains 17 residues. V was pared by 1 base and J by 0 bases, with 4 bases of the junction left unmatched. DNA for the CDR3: TGTGCCAGTAGTATAGCCCGGACAGGGCCGAACACCGGGGAGCTGTTTTTT. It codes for CASSIARTGPNTGELFF.

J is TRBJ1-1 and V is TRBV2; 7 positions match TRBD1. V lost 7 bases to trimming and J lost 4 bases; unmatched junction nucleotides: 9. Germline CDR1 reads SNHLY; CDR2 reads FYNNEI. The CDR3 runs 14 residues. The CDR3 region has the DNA TGTGCCAGCAACCGAGACAGGGTCGGCACTGAAGCTTTCTTT. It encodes CASNRDRVGTEAFF.